This T cell receptor (beta chain) was sequenced during a study of blood T cell repertoires in COVID-19 (dated by TCRdb to about 2020). Describing the broader study: Samples covering the acute and convalescent phases of COVID-19 were provided by collaborators in the United States, Italy and Spain. The prospective study material was composed of cDNA or gDNA derived from T cells, B-cell-depleted T cells, or PBMCs. Subjects who had been exposed to COVID-19, were actively infected with it, or had recovered from it provided the deeply sampled blood TCRbeta repertoires that made up the dataset. A freely available public database, intended as a resource for researchers studying the immune response to SARS-CoV-2, is where the repertoires were released. The samples were drawn from the first 160 participants of the ongoing ImmuneRACE study and from 950 to 1,500 subjects provided by 6 global collaborators. The sample metadata nearly always contained a de-identified subject ID, COVID-19 status, age in years and sex. Where available, HLA class I and class II types were obtained from metadata supplied by the sample provider rather than from assay-based typing. Points the paper makes about the study in general: The quantity of clinical and demographic metadata differed by source and by participant and was supplied without curation.

TCRbeta CDR3 regions were amplified from genomic DNA by means of the immunoSEQ Assay, a bias-controlled multiplex PCR. From the authors' description of their analysis: The number of nucleated cells in each sample was estimated by amplification of reference gene primers within the assay. Sequence reads were collapsed and filtered to measure the absolute abundance of every unique TCRbeta CDR3 rearrangement. Productive Simpson clonality was computed per sample as the square root of Simpson's diversity index over productive rearrangements. TCRdb carries this immuneACCESS record with in-frame sequences only. Its versions omit some clonotypes, under half of them owing to an unresolved V gene in the studies checked, with the rest unexplained. V and J calls and clone size come straight from that table; D and trimming were deduced from the DNA. The sample table holds roughly 30,000 clones, of which about 80% were seen once. About 44% of the sample comes from the top ten.

Notes on this clone: The clone's antigen remains unknown. Per-nucleotide qualities are absent, and no much larger clonotype sits a single base away.

As encoded in the germline V gene, CDR1 is MDHEN while CDR2 is SYDVKM. The junction shows trimming of 6 bases on V and 0 bases on J, and the gene matches do not reach 5 bases of it. Its CDR3 holds 15 amino acids, cysteine through phenylalanine. Of all the DNA, just the CDR3 is kept, 45 bases in frame from base 1. The collaborating institutions used their own protocols to collect whole blood in K2EDTA tubes. For TCRbeta analysis, collaborator samples were shipped as frozen whole blood, as isolated PBMCs, or as DNA extracted from either sample type. The sequence derives from a woman aged 80 or over with acute or convalescent COVID-19. This chain is built from TRBV28 and TRBJ1-5; TRBD1 agrees with 7 junctional bases. What was sequenced was peripheral blood. The bases are TGTGCCAGCAGACCCACAGGGGTTAGCAATCAGCCCCAGCATTTT. Its protein product is CASRPTGVSNQPQHF.